This TCR beta chain derives from a study of cytomegalovirus exposure and HLA in healthy donors. Whole-study results and caveats: The study reported that TCR beta sequences accurately predicted HLA-A and HLA-B alleles in most subjects.

A remark on this clone: Its target is not known.

Use of 60 Vbeta and 13 Jbeta primers characterized the PCR. In the study's own analysis: In a later analysis, 80 million to 100 million unique TCR beta chains included roughly 11 million shared by two or more donors. The protocol was immunoSEQ multiplex PCR, while the TCRdb copy is restricted to in-frame clones and leaves out a portion. Clone size and V and J calls were adopted from that table, with D and trimming inferred from the DNA. The sample has about 96,000 clones; about three quarters are singletons. With 5 bases removed from V and 8 bases from J, the gap between germline ends came to 21 bases. The CDR3 is made up of 15 amino acids. Germline CDR1 and CDR2: LNHDA and SQIVND (reference sequence).

The sequencing sample was made of PBMCs. The sequence came from a man aged 45 to 65 in good health and CMV-seropositive. The rearrangement joins TRBV19 to TRBJ1-2, with a tentative D call TRBD1 (6 bases). The CDR3 sequence is CASSFLPLGAVGYTF. Written as DNA, the CDR3 is TGTGCCAGTAGTTTCCTCCCTTTGGGGGCTGTAGGCTACACCTTC.